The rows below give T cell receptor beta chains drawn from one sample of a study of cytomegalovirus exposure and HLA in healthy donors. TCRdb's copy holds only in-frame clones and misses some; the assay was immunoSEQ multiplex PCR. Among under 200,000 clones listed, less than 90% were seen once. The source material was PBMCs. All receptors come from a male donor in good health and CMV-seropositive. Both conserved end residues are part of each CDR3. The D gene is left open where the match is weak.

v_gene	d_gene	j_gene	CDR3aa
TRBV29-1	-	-	CSVVQRSSYEQYF
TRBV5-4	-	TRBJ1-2	CASSVEGYGYTF
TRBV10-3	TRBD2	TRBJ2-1	CAISPGLAGGPNNEQFF
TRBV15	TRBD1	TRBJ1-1	CATSIRGFGTEAFF
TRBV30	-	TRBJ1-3	CAWSPRRTDSGNTIYF
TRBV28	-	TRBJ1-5	CASSQPLGVQPQHF
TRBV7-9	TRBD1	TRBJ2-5	CSGYRGETQYF
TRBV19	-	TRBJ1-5	CASSINNQPQHF
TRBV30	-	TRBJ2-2	CAWSTSTGELFF
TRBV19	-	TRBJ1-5	CASSRGGGSNQPQHF
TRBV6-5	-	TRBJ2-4	CASTSMSDIQYF
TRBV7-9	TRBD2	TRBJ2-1	CASSLTSGGGSAKEQFF
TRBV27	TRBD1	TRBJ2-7	CASSLDRVGIEQYF
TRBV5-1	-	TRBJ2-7	CASSLDMNEQYF
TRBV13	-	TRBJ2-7	CASSLVVSGTYEQYF
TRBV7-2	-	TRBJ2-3	CASSLNMRDTQYF
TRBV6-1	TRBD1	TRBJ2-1	CASSESQGDEQFF
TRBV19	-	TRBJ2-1	CASGSPERTPGNEQFF
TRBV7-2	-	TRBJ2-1	CASTEPNLGEQFF
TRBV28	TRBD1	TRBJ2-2	CASRTGWTGELFF
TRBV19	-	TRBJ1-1	CASSLHPSGNTEAFF
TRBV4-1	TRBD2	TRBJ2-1	CASSQPGLAYNEQFF
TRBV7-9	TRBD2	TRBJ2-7	CSSSPPAGGQYF
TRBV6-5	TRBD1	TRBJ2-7	CASSYSDRGYYEQYF
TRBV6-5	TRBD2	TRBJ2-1	CASRLAGVDNEQFF
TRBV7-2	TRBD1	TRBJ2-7	CASSPRTGTSYEQYF
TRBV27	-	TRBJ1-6	CASSWGGYDSPLHF